A single sample is the source of the 24 T cell receptor beta chains below, sequenced in a study of T cell repertoires and Cas9 in healthy adults. The data were produced by immunoSEQ multiplex PCR, yet TCRdb's version contains in-frame clones alone and is incomplete. The data show 20,000 to 25,000 clones, under 95% seen once. Material for sequencing was CD4+ effector T cells (CD127+, CD25-, CD137-, CD154-) from PBMCs; culture status not recorded. The receptors come from a human donor in good health.

The chain employs TRBV19 and TRBJ2-3; the match to TRBD2 covers 9 bases. There are 13 residues in the CDR3. V shed 6 bases, J shed 6 bases, and the junction held 4 bases outside the gene matches. Germline lookup yields CDR1 LNHDA and CDR2 SQIVND (reference sequence). The CDR3 here is CASSTGLADTQYF. DNA of the CDR3: TGTGCCAGTAGCACAGGACTAGCGGATACGCAGTATTTT.

Only a few counts were recorded for this clone. This chain uses TRBV19 with TRBJ1-4; weak D call: TRBD1 (5 bases). The germline V and J ends were trimmed by 1 base and 14 bases, with 23 bases remaining between them. Germline V gene lookup returns CDR1 LNHDA and CDR2 SQIVND (reference sequence). This CDR3 region has 16 residues. The CDR3, as DNA: TGTGCCAGTAGTATAGCGTCCGGGACCGTGATGAAAAGTCTGTTTTTT. Amino acid sequence: CASSIASGTVMKSLFF.

J is TRBJ1-4 and V is TRBV6-1; D gene ambiguous. The V and J ends lost 0 bases and 3 bases respectively, with 11 bases between them. The CDR3 length is 16 residues. Germline lookup yields CDR1 MNHNS and CDR2 SASEGT. CDR3 in amino acids: CASSEARWASNEKLFF. The DNA of the CDR3 is TGTGCCAGCAGTGAAGCGCGCTGGGCCTCTAATGAAAAACTGTTTTTT.

The chain employs TRBV28 and TRBJ1-2, with 7 positions matching TRBD1. The CDR3 sequence is 13 residues long. Germline CDR1 is MDHEN and CDR2 is SYDVKM. Trimming at V came to 5 bases and at J to 5 bases, leaving 5 bases not matched to a gene. CDR3 sequence: CASSRTGVYGYTF. The CDR3 nucleotides are TGTGCCAGCAGTCGCACAGGGGTTTATGGCTACACCTTC.

This chain links TRBV7-9 with TRBJ2-5; a weak D match, TRBD1 (6 bases). The V and J ends lost 1 base and 7 bases respectively, with 13 bases between them. Per germline, CDR1 SEHNR and CDR2 FQNEAQ (reference sequence). The CDR3 spans 14 residues. CDR3 nucleotides: TGTGCCAGCAGCTTAGAAGGGACACTCTCGACCCAGTACTTC. It encodes CASSLEGTLSTQYF.

This chain's CDR3 is CASSMGGQVTDTQYF. CDR3 DNA sequence: TGTGCCAGTAGTATGGGCGGACAGGTCACAGATACGCAGTATTTT. The chain employs TRBV19 and TRBJ2-3; 7 nucleotides align to TRBD1. V shed 3 bases, J shed 2 bases, and the junction held 5 bases outside the gene matches. This CDR3 spans 15 amino acids. Germline V lookup: CDR1 LNHDA, CDR2 SQIVND (reference sequence).

J is TRBJ1-2 and V is TRBV5-5; 8 positions match TRBD1. The trim removed 4 bases at V and 6 bases at J, leaving 5 bases unmatched. Per germline, CDR1 SGHKS and CDR2 YYEKEE (reference sequence). The CDR3 spans 13 residues. CDR3 nucleotide sequence: TGTGCCAGCAGCGTGGGACAGGAGGATGGCTACACCTTC. The encoded protein is CASSVGQEDGYTF.

V and J are TRBV7-2 and TRBJ1-2, with a tentative D call TRBD1 (6 bases). Germline CDR1 reads SGHTA; CDR2 reads FQGNSA. The CDR3 loop spans 14 amino acids. The germline V and J ends were trimmed by 3 bases and 5 bases, with 13 bases remaining between them. The CDR3 sequence: CASSFRGAQYGYTF. CDR3 bases: TGTGCCAGCAGCTTCCGGGGGGCTCAGTATGGCTACACCTTC.

The chain links TRBV5-1 to TRBJ2-3; D remains unclear. Trimming removed 7 bases from V and 2 bases from J, with 17 bases in between. This CDR3 comprises 15 residues. Germline V gives CDR1 SGHRS, CDR2 YFSETQ. This chain's CDR3 is CASRRSDGYTDTQYF. The CDR3 nucleotides are TGCGCCAGCCGCCGGTCGGACGGCTACACAGATACGCAGTATTTT.

CDR3 in amino acids: CASSGGTNQPQHF. CDR3 nucleotide sequence: TGTGCCAGCAGTGGCGGGACTAATCAGCCCCAGCATTTT. The chain recombines TRBV6-5 with TRBJ1-5, with a weak D call TRBD1 (5 bases). Germline lookup yields CDR1 MNHEY and CDR2 SVGAGI. The germline V and J ends were trimmed by 5 bases and 4 bases, with 9 bases remaining between them. The CDR3 runs to 13 residues.

V usage is TRBV7-9 and J usage is TRBJ2-7; TRBD2 agrees at 7 bases. This CDR3 contains 14 residues. Germline trimming cut 6 bases from V and 5 bases from J; bases unmatched to any gene: 10. CDR1 SEHNR and CDR2 FQNEAQ come from the germline V gene (reference sequence). CDR3 DNA sequence: TGTGCCAGCAGTCCGGGGGGTACGGGACACGAGCAGTACTTC. Translation: CASSPGGTGHEQYF.

Only one count was recorded for this clone. This sequence joins TRBV28 and TRBJ2-1; D is perhaps TRBD1 (6 bases). Germline values: CDR1 MDHEN, CDR2 SYDVKM. The CDR3 sequence is 11 residues long. Between the trimmed V and J ends, which lost 9 bases and 10 bases, there was a span of 13 bases. CDR3 residues: CASNRVGEQFF. CDR3 coding DNA: TGTGCCAGTAACAGGGTGGGCGAGCAGTTCTTC.

This chain uses TRBV14 with TRBJ2-1; TRBD2 matches at 11 bases. The CDR3 covers 16 residues. Germline values: CDR1 SGHDN, CDR2 FVKESK. Trimming at V came to 6 bases and at J to 5 bases, leaving 9 bases not matched to a gene. CDR3 protein: CASRGSGLADNNEQFF. Written as DNA, the CDR3 is TGTGCCAGCAGGGGGTCGGGACTAGCGGACAACAATGAGCAGTTCTTC.

This chain uses TRBV18 with TRBJ2-3; 11 bases line up with TRBD2. There are 16 residues in the CDR3. V was pared by 2 bases and J by 5 bases, with 6 bases of the junction left unmatched. The germline V gene encodes CDR1 KGHSH and CDR2 LQKENI. CDR3 residues: CASSPGRLAGGDTQYF. Written as DNA, the CDR3 is TGTGCCAGCTCACCAGGTCGCCTAGCGGGAGGAGATACGCAGTATTTT. The whole variable domain, remainder taken from reference TRBV18 and TRBJ2-3, is NAGVMQNPRHLVRRRGQEARLRCSPMKGHSHVYWYRQLPEEGLKFMVYLQKENIIDESGMPKERFSAEFPKEGPSILRIQQVVRGDSAAYFCASSPGRLAGGDTQYFGPGTRLTVL.

The chain carries TRBV6-1 and TRBJ2-7, with D tentatively TRBD2 (6 bases). Germline assignment: CDR1 MNHNS and CDR2 SASEGT. The CDR3 covers 13 residues. V was shortened by 7 bases and J by 3 bases, with 13 bases between the two germline ends. The CDR3 loop reads CASTPSGGYEQYF. For the CDR3, the DNA is TGTGCCAGCACCCCTTCCGGGGGCTACGAGCAGTACTTC.

The rearrangement uses TRBV25-1 and TRBJ1-6, with unresolved D. This CDR3 is built from 13 residues. CDR1 is MGHDK, CDR2 SYGVNS, per germline. V lost 3 bases, J lost 8 bases, and 8 bases lay in between. The CDR3, as DNA: TGTGCCAGCAGTGAGGATATGGATTCACCCCTCCACTTT. Translated: CASSEDMDSPLHF.

In its sample, this clone was seen once. The CDR3 sequence is CASSTLGTQFYNEQFF. The DNA of the CDR3 is TGTGCCAGCAGTACTCTAGGGACTCAATTTTACAATGAGCAGTTCTTC. The chain is built from TRBV28 and TRBJ2-1, with a tentative D call TRBD2 (6 bases). Germline assignment: CDR1 MDHEN and CDR2 SYDVKM. The CDR3 contains 16 residues. V lost 5 bases and J lost 4, with 18 bases in between.

This clone came up once. The CDR3 reads CASSTTDNYGYTF. The CDR3 DNA reads TGTGCCAGCTCAACGACAGATAACTATGGCTACACCTTC. The chain links TRBV18 to TRBJ1-2; tentatively, D is TRBD1 (5 bases). The CDR3 runs 13 residues. Germline V CDR1 and CDR2: KGHSH, LQKENI. Trimming cost V 5 bases and J 1 base, with 8 bases left between them.

The V call is TRBV6-5, the J call TRBJ1-2; maybe TRBD1 (5 bases). Germline CDR1 reads MNHEY; CDR2 reads SVGAGI. V was pared by 8 bases and J by 1 base, with 11 bases between. The CDR3 has 13 residues. Here the CDR3 DNA reads TGTGCCAGCCGGCGAGACAGTAACTATGGCTACACCTTC. Encoded protein: CASRRDSNYGYTF.

This sequence joins TRBV2 and TRBJ2-1, with a possible D match to TRBD2 (5 bases). Trimming took off 6 bases at V and 5 bases at J, with 17 bases between the two ends. Germline assignment: CDR1 SNHLY and CDR2 FYNNEI. The CDR3 is 15 residues long. Here the CDR3 DNA reads TGTGCCAGCAGGAGGACGGGAACCTCACACAATGAGCAGTTCTTC. It translates to CASRRTGTSHNEQFF.

The CDR3 protein is CASSIVGRGRRTEAFF. The CDR3 nucleotides read TGTGCCAGTAGTATAGTAGGCAGGGGGCGCCGGACTGAAGCTTTCTTT. J is TRBJ1-1 and V is TRBV19, with 8 bases lining up with TRBD1. In germline, CDR1 is LNHDA, CDR2 SQIVND (reference sequence). The CDR3 has 16 residues. V shed 1 base, J shed 5 bases, and the junction held 9 bases outside the gene matches. The whole variable domain, filled in from reference TRBV19 and TRBJ1-1, reads DGGITQSPKYLFRKEGQNVTLSCEQNLNHDAMYWYRQDPGQGLRLIYYSQIVNDFQKGDIAEGYSVSREKKESFPLTVTSAQKNPTAFYLCASSIVGRGRRTEAFFGQGTRLTVV.

The V gene is TRBV9, the J gene TRBJ2-5; D not resolved. V was shortened by 4 bases and J by 1 base, with 11 bases between the two germline ends. This CDR3 has 14 amino acids. CDR1 is SGDLS, CDR2 YYNGEE, per germline. In DNA form, the CDR3 reads TGTGCCAGCAGCCAAGGGAACTCCCAAGAGACCCAGTACTTC. This encodes CASSQGNSQETQYF.

The V and J genes are TRBV28 and TRBJ1-2; D call uncertain. Germline-derived CDR1 and CDR2 are MDHEN and SYDVKM. CDR3 length equals 12 residues. V lost 2 bases and J 4 bases, leaving 5 bases between the germline ends. The chain's CDR3 is CASSLGPYGYTF. CDR3 nucleotides: TGTGCCAGCAGTTTAGGGCCCTATGGCTACACCTTC.

J is TRBJ1-1 and V is TRBV11-1; D is possibly TRBD1 (5 bases). Trimming took 1 base from V and 2 from J, leaving 17 bases between them. Germline CDR1 is SGHAT and CDR2 is FQDESV (reference sequence). The CDR3 is made up of 17 amino acids. The CDR3 loop is CASSLGAGAPGNTEAFF. The CDR3 nucleotides are TGTGCCAGCAGCTTAGGTGCCGGGGCCCCTGGAAACACTGAAGCTTTCTTT.